One and the same sample provided the 14 T cell receptor beta chains below, sequenced in a study of PD-L1 blockade in urothelial cancer. The protocol was immunoSEQ multiplex PCR, while the TCRdb copy is restricted to in-frame clones and leaves out a portion. The table records roughly 38,000 clones, 82% of them present only once. Material: PBMCs, obtained around atezolizumab (anti-PD-L1) treatment. The receptors shown here come from a man between 65 and 85 years old with urothelial cancer.

This clone has only a few counts. This rearrangement joins TRBV7-9 to TRBJ2-7, with D perhaps matching TRBD2 (7 bases). V gave up 5 bases and J gave up 2 bases, with 13 bases separating them. Germline-derived CDR1 and CDR2 are SEHNR and FQNEAQ (reference sequence). The CDR3 runs to 14 residues. The CDR3 region is CASSPVGGPYEQYF. The DNA for the CDR3 is TGTGCCAGCAGCCCCGTGGGGGGGCCCTACGAGCAGTACTTC.

The rearrangement links TRBV7-2 to TRBJ2-3; no clear D gene. CDR1 and CDR2 (germline): SGHTA, FQGNSA. With 1 base removed from V and 0 bases from J, the gap between germline ends came to 5 bases. This CDR3 is 14 amino acids long. The CDR3 nucleotides are TGTGCCAGCAGCTTAGAGAGCAGCACAGATACGCAGTATTTT. It is translated as CASSLESSTDTQYF.

This clone was seen just once. The CDR3 DNA reads as TGCGCCAGCAGCCCGCGGCCGGTATCGAAGAGTACCGGGGAGCTGTTTTTT. This gives the protein CASSPRPVSKSTGELFF. This chain connects TRBV5-1 to TRBJ2-2; unclear D gene. Between the trimmed V and J ends, which lost 4 bases and 5 bases, there was a span of 21 bases. Germline values: CDR1 SGHRS, CDR2 YFSETQ. The CDR3 length is 17 residues.

The gene calls are TRBV19 and TRBJ2-3, with TRBD1 matching 9 bases. V shed 6 bases, J shed 3 bases, and the junction held 7 bases outside the gene matches. The germline V gene has CDR1 LNHDA and CDR2 SQIVND (reference sequence). The CDR3 contains 15 residues. The CDR3 DNA follows: TGTGCCAGTAGCCCCGGGACAGGGAGGACAGATACGCAGTATTTT. This sequence encodes CASSPGTGRTDTQYF.

The chain has TRBV19 and TRBJ2-5; 9 bases are shared with TRBD1. The V gene end was trimmed by 1 base and the J gene end by 4 bases; junction bases not matched to a gene: 4. The CDR3 loop spans 15 amino acids. Per the germline V gene, CDR1 is LNHDA and CDR2 is SQIVND (reference sequence). CDR3 nucleotide sequence: TGTGCCAGTAGTATAGGGACAGGGGTTCCAGAGACCCAGTACTTC. This translates into CASSIGTGVPETQYF.

The DNA of the CDR3 is TGTGCCAGTAGTGTTCCTTTGACAGCCTATGGCTACACCTTC. Protein: CASSVPLTAYGYTF. The V call is TRBV19, the J call TRBJ1-2, with D perhaps matching TRBD1 (5 bases). Germline CDR1 and CDR2: LNHDA and SQIVND (reference sequence). Trimming shortened V by 5 bases and J by 4 bases, and 14 bases separated the two germline ends. This CDR3 spans 14 amino acids.

The chain uses TRBV29-1 and TRBJ2-5; 7 positions match TRBD1. CDR3 length: 14 residues. V lost 3 bases, J lost 4 bases, and 8 bases stayed unmatched. The germline V gene has CDR1 SQVTM and CDR2 ANQGSEA. The CDR3 nucleotides read TGCAGCGTTGAGGTGACAGGGCGAGGAGAGACCCAGTACTTC. Translation: CSVEVTGRGETQYF.

V is TRBV16 and J is TRBJ2-1; D is perhaps TRBD2 (6 bases). CDR1 is KGHSY and CDR2 is FQNENV in the germline V gene. The ends were cut back, 3 bases at V and 2 bases at J, with 11 bases in the middle. The CDR3 has 15 residues. The CDR3 here is CASSQTRSAYNEQFF. CDR3 nucleotide sequence: TGTGCCAGCAGCCAGACTAGATCGGCCTACAATGAGCAGTTCTTC. The full variable domain, its missing parts supplied by reference TRBV16 and TRBJ2-1, is GEEVAQTPKHLVRGEGQKAKLYCAPIKGHSYVFWYQQVLKNEFKFLISFQNENVFDETGMPKERFSAKCLPNSPCSLEIQATKLEDSAVYFCASSQTRSAYNEQFFGPGTRLTVL.

The CDR3: CASSPGTERLNYGYTF. CDR3 DNA: TGCGCCAGCAGCCCGGGGACAGAGAGACTTAACTATGGCTACACCTTC. The chain employs TRBV4-1 and TRBJ1-2; 7 nucleotides line up with TRBD1. V shed 4 bases, J shed 1 base, and the junction held 9 bases outside the gene matches. The CDR3 is 16 residues long. Germline CDR1 and CDR2: MGHRA and YSYEKL.

As regards this clone: The same CDR3 can be traced to other DNA sequences in this sample. The chain links TRBV30 to TRBJ2-2; the match to TRBD1 covers 8 bases. The CDR3 length is 18 residues. Germline V gene sequence: CDR1 GTSNPN, CDR2 SVGIG (reference sequence). V was pared by 0 bases and J by 7 bases, with 16 bases of the junction left unmatched. The CDR3 nucleotides are TGTGCCTGGAGTGTTCGACAGGGGCGCTTCTTGGGGGGCGGGGAGCTGTTTTTT. Translating it yields CAWSVRQGRFLGGGELFF.

The chain is built from TRBV29-1 and TRBJ2-5, with a weak D call TRBD2 (5 bases). Germline-derived CDR1 and CDR2 are SQVTM and ANQGSEA. V lost 5 bases, J lost 2 bases, and 12 bases lay in between. This CDR3 is 13 amino acids long. The CDR3 protein is CSVSGRYQETQYF. The CDR3 coding sequence is TGCAGCGTTTCGGGGAGATATCAAGAGACCCAGTACTTC.

The chain uses TRBV7-6 and TRBJ2-7, with D maybe TRBD1 (6 bases). V lost 2 bases and J 6 bases, leaving 14 bases between the germline ends. Germline-derived CDR1 and CDR2 are SGHVS and FNYEAQ. The CDR3 contains 14 residues. The CDR3 sequence is CASSLRAEGGEQYF. The CDR3, as DNA: TGTGCCAGCAGCTTACGGGCCGAAGGGGGCGAGCAGTACTTC.

The chain combines TRBV27 with TRBJ1-2; 10 bases are a match to TRBD1. The CDR3 is 15 amino acids. With 5 bases clipped from V and 6 bases from J, the junction kept 9 bases outside the gene matches. The germline V gene has CDR1 MNHEY and CDR2 SMNVEV (reference sequence). The CDR3 loop is CASSPRDRGTNGYTF. CDR3 nucleotide sequence: TGTGCCAGCAGTCCTAGGGACAGGGGAACAAATGGCTACACCTTC.

V usage is TRBV5-8 and J usage is TRBJ2-1; D ambiguous. Trimming stripped 2 bases from V and 7 bases from J, with 7 bases between. Germline assignment: CDR1 SGHTS and CDR2 YDEGEE. The CDR3 loop spans 12 amino acids. CDR3 sequence reads: CASSFSLNEQFF. The CDR3 DNA sequence: TGTGCCAGCAGCTTTTCTCTAAATGAGCAGTTCTTC.